The rows below give T cell receptor beta chains drawn from one sample of a study of T cell responses to AZD1222 COVID-19 vaccine. Sequenced by immunoSEQ multiplex PCR; TCRdb stores in-frame clones only, minus some. The sample lists about 93,000 clones, around 87% occurring once. Source: peripheral blood, taken 28 days after the second AZD1222 dose. The receptors here all came from an adult who received the AZD1222 COVID-19 vaccine. The CDR3 runs from the conserved cysteine through the conserved F or W. D genes are given only for firm matches. A clone size is listed for some rows: how often the clone was seen (once, few, many), or a class if it is expanded.

TRBV7-8	.	.	TRBJ2-5	CASSWGRFETQYF	TGTGCCAGCAGCTGGGGACGCTTCGAGACCCAGTACTTC
TRBV19	.	.	TRBJ1-5	CASSIVASGKRGEPQHF	TGTGCCAGTAGTATAGTCGCTTCGGGGAAAAGAGGTGAGCCCCAGCATTTT
TRBV5-1	.	TRBD2	TRBJ2-7	CASSTGLGGMEYF	TGCGCCAGCAGCACTGGACTAGGCGGTATGGAGTACTTC
TRBV11-3	.	TRBD1	TRBJ2-2	CASSQGEAGELFF	TGTGCCAGCAGCCAGGGGGAAGCCGGGGAGCTGTTTTTT
TRBV5-6	.	TRBD1	TRBJ1-6	CASSAGVTGGSGSPLHF	TGTGCCAGCAGCGCAGGAGTAACAGGGGGTTCAGGATCACCCCTCCACTTT
TRBV4-2	few	.	TRBJ1-3	CASSQARVGGNTIYF	TGTGCCAGCAGCCAAGCCCGGGTCGGAGGAAACACCATATATTTT
TRBV11-2	.	.	TRBJ1-6	CASSLDRSGPLHF	TGTGCCAGCAGCTTAGATCGGTCAGGACCCCTCCACTTT
TRBV7-8	.	.	TRBJ2-7	CASSLEGEGGYEQYF	TGTGCCAGCAGCTTAGAGGGGGAAGGCGGCTACGAGCAGTACTTC
TRBV27	once	.	TRBJ2-5	CASSLSGSVETQYF	TGTGCCAGCAGCTTATCGGGTAGCGTGGAGACCCAGTACTTC
TRBV7-3	.	.	TRBJ2-5	CASSLLGAGETQYF	TGTGCCAGCAGCTTACTGGGGGCAGGGGAGACCCAGTACTTC
TRBV6-1	medium-sized	TRBD1	TRBJ1-1	CASSEAGTGGTEAFF	TGTGCCAGCAGTGAAGCCGGGACAGGGGGCACTGAAGCTTTCTTT
TRBV9	.	.	TRBJ2-3	CASSVATTFFQDTQYF	TGTGCCAGCAGCGTAGCGACAACGTTTTTCCAAGATACGCAGTATTTT
TRBV2	.	.	TRBJ1-6	CASSEAGTKERPLHF	TGTGCCAGCAGTGAAGCGGGGACCAAGGAAAGGCCCCTCCACTTT
TRBV7-9	.	TRBD1	TRBJ1-2	CASSAGQGYGYTF	TGTGCCAGCAGCGCGGGACAGGGATATGGCTACACCTTC
TRBV5-6	.	.	TRBJ2-5	CASTTRVDQETQYF	TGTGCCAGCACCACGAGGGTAGACCAAGAGACCCAGTACTTC
TRBV5-6	few	.	TRBJ1-5	CASSVIRGLYSNQPQHF	TGTGCCAGCAGCGTGATCCGGGGACTCTATAGCAATCAGCCCCAGCATTTT